Below are 19 T cell receptor beta chains sequenced from a single sample in a study of T cell responses to AZD1222 COVID-19 vaccine. Repertoires were generated with immunoSEQ multiplex PCR, while TCRdb's copy carries only in-frame clones and drops some. The sample records 100,000 to 150,000 clones, about nine tenths being singletons. Sample: peripheral blood, taken 28 days after the second AZD1222 dose. The receptors were gathered from an adult who received the AZD1222 COVID-19 vaccine.

The gene calls are TRBV7-8 and TRBJ1-1, with D possibly being TRBD1 (5 bases). V was pared by 4 bases and J by 0 bases, with 6 bases between. The CDR3 is made up of 13 amino acids. Germline CDR1 SGHVS, CDR2 FQNEAQ. CDR3 protein: CASSSTVNTEAFF. DNA for the CDR3: TGTGCCAGCAGCTCGACAGTGAACACTGAAGCTTTCTTT.

This clone was seen repeatedly, ten times or more. The chain uses TRBV9 and TRBJ1-2, with D tentatively TRBD1 (5 bases). Trimming removed 1 base from V and 7 bases from J, with 14 bases in between. Germline assignment: CDR1 SGDLS and CDR2 YYNGEE. The CDR3 has 14 residues. The CDR3 is CASSVTGGASGYTF. DNA for the CDR3: TGTGCCAGCAGCGTAACGGGGGGAGCAAGTGGCTACACCTTC.

V is TRBV7-2 and J is TRBJ2-1; TRBD2 aligns across 9 bases. V lost 5 bases, J lost 0 bases, and 8 bases stayed unmatched. The CDR3 is 17 residues long. In germline, CDR1 is SGHTA, CDR2 FQGNSA. The CDR3 region has the DNA TGTGCCAGCAGCCATAACCGGACTAGCGCCTCCTACAATGAGCAGTTCTTC. This translates into CASSHNRTSASYNEQFF. The whole variable domain, filled in from reference TRBV7-2 and TRBJ2-1, reads GAGVSQSPSNKVTEKGKDVELRCDPISGHTALYWYRQSLGQGLEFLIYFQGNSAPDKSGLPSDRFSAERTGGSVSTLTIQRTQQEDSAVYLCASSHNRTSASYNEQFFGPGTRLTVL.

J is TRBJ1-6 and V is TRBV27, with 11 bases that match TRBD1. This CDR3 is built from 13 residues. Per germline, CDR1 MNHEY and CDR2 SMNVEV (reference sequence). V dropped 4 bases and J dropped 13; count of bases not matched to a gene: 3. The CDR3 is CASSWDRGKPLHF. In nucleotides, the CDR3 is TGTGCCAGCAGTTGGGACAGGGGGAAGCCCCTCCACTTT.

The chain links TRBV3-1 (or the pseudogene TRBV3-2) to TRBJ2-1; D gene unclear. Germline V gene lookup returns CDR1 LGHDT and CDR2 YNNKEL (reference sequence). The CDR3 runs 18 residues. Trimming shortened V by 0 bases and J by 8 bases, and 23 bases separated the two germline ends. This CDR3 reads CASSQEGVGASGLHEQFF. The DNA of the CDR3 is TGTGCCAGCAGCCAAGAAGGAGTTGGAGCTAGTGGGTTACATGAGCAGTTCTTC.

The chain uses TRBV12-3 or TRBV12-4 and TRBJ1-1; D is ambiguous. This CDR3 contains 13 residues. V was pared by 3 bases and J by 4 bases, with 9 bases between. CDR3 residues: CASSFQAGTEAFF. The CDR3 nucleotides read TGTGCCAGCAGTTTCCAGGCGGGCACTGAAGCTTTCTTT.

The chain combines TRBV2 with TRBJ1-2, with D unresolved. This CDR3 spans 15 amino acids. CDR1 is SNHLY, CDR2 FYNNEI, per germline. Between the trimmed V and J ends, which lost 0 bases and 10 bases, there was a span of 18 bases. The CDR3 DNA is TGTGCCAGCAGTGAAGCGACAATTTTCCCCCTCGACTACACCTTC. The encoded protein is CASSEATIFPLDYTF.

The rearrangement uses TRBV7-2 and TRBJ1-2; 10 positions agree with TRBD1. The junction had 6 bases not matched to a gene; V was cut back by 7 bases and J by 4 bases. Germline CDR1 is SGHTA and CDR2 is FQGNSA. The CDR3 has 14 amino acids. The CDR3, as DNA: TGTGCCAGCACCTACAGGACAGGGGGCTATGGCTACACCTTC. Protein product: CASTYRTGGYGYTF.

This chain links TRBV4-1 with TRBJ1-5; D is ambiguous. Germline-derived CDR1 and CDR2 are MGHRA and YSYEKL. The CDR3 contains 17 residues. V was clipped by 5 bases and J by 5 bases, with 22 bases between them. The CDR3 spells CASSSRWRVIMDQPQHF. As DNA, the CDR3 is TGCGCCAGCAGCTCCCGCTGGAGGGTGATTATGGATCAGCCCCAGCATTTT.

In regard to this clone: No DNA is shown, since the ends of the CDR3 on it are uncertain; the CDR3 is the one TCRdb lists. CDR3 in amino acids: CASSSRNWGQGNQPQHF. The genes are TRBV21-1 and TRBJ1-5; the tabulated D call, TRBD1, remains unverified against the DNA. TRBV21-1 is annotated as a pseudogene. The CDR3 contains 17 residues when both ends are counted.

The chain is built from TRBV7-3 and TRBJ2-1, with 12 positions matching TRBD2. The germline V gene encodes CDR1 SGHTA and CDR2 FQGTGA. This CDR3 spans 15 amino acids. Unmatched junction bases numbered 4, after V lost 4 bases and J lost 6 bases. CDR3 in amino acids: CASSSTSGGINEQFF. CDR3 DNA: TGTGCCAGCAGCTCCACTAGCGGGGGGATCAATGAGCAGTTCTTC.

This sequence joins TRBV4-1 and TRBJ2-2; 14 bases match TRBD2. The germline CDR1 and CDR2 sequences are MGHRA and YSYEKL. The CDR3 has 18 amino acids. Germline trimming cut 1 base from V and 4 bases from J; bases unmatched to any gene: 5. The CDR3 region is CASSQAGLAGVGTGELFF. DNA for the CDR3: TGCGCCAGCAGCCAAGCGGGACTAGCGGGAGTTGGCACCGGGGAGCTGTTTTTT.

About this clone: The same CDR3 also results from other DNA sequences found in this sample. J is TRBJ1-1 and V is TRBV5-1; D is uncertain. This CDR3 has 12 residues. The V and J ends lost 0 bases and 3 bases respectively, with 3 bases between them. Germline CDR1 reads SGHRS; CDR2 reads YFSETQ. For the CDR3, the DNA is TGCGCCAGCAGCTTGGGGGACACTGAAGCTTTCTTT. Its protein is CASSLGDTEAFF.

This chain connects TRBV3-1 (or the pseudogene TRBV3-2) to TRBJ1-1, with 7 bases matching TRBD1. The CDR3 loop spans 15 amino acids. Per germline, CDR1 LGHDT and CDR2 YNNKEL (reference sequence). Trimming at V came to 3 bases and at J to 7 bases, leaving 11 bases not matched to a gene. This chain's CDR3 is CASSQIPGQTREAFF. CDR3 DNA sequence: TGTGCCAGCAGCCAGATTCCGGGACAGACACGTGAAGCTTTCTTT.

The chain joins TRBV5-4 to TRBJ2-5, with D possibly being TRBD1 (5 bases). The CDR3 is 13 residues long. V lost 0 bases, J lost 5 bases, and 8 bases lay in between. Per germline, CDR1 SGHNT and CDR2 YYREEE (reference sequence). This CDR3 reads CASSLGGRETQYF. CDR3 DNA sequence: TGTGCCAGCAGCTTGGGGGGCCGTGAGACCCAGTACTTC.

The chain recombines TRBV12-3 or TRBV12-4 with TRBJ2-7; D call uncertain. The CDR3 runs 13 residues. Trimming pared 7 bases from V and 4 bases from J, leaving 14 bases between. The CDR3 here is CASTVETPYEQYV. CDR3 DNA: TGTGCCAGCACGGTCGAGACGCCTTACGAGCAGTACGTC.

This chain links TRBV10-2 with TRBJ2-1, with D unresolved. The V gene lost 3 bases and the J gene lost 4 bases, with 7 bases spanning the gap. CDR3 size: 13 residues. The germline CDR1 and CDR2 sequences are WSHSY and SAAADI. Written as DNA, the CDR3 is TGCGCCAGCAGTGATGTAGGATACAATGAGCAGTTCTTC. Residues: CASSDVGYNEQFF.

The gene calls are TRBV7-8 and TRBJ1-2, with TRBD1 as a possible D gene (6 bases). This CDR3 region has 16 residues. Trimming removed 0 bases at V and 3 bases at J, with 14 bases between. Germline V CDR1 and CDR2: SGHVS, FQNEAQ. CDR3 in DNA: TGTGCCAGCAGCTTAGCCCCCCTACAGGGTGACTATGGCTACACCTTC. Translating it yields CASSLAPLQGDYGYTF. Supplemented by reference TRBV7-8 and TRBJ1-2, the full variable domain reads GAGVSQSPRYKVAKRGQDVALRCDPISGHVSLFWYQQALGQGPEFLTYFQNEAQLDKSGLPSDRFFAERPEGSVSTLKIQRTQQEDSAVYLCASSLAPLQGDYGYTFGSGTRLTVV.

The chain couples TRBV24-1 to TRBJ1-4; D gene ambiguous. The germline V gene has CDR1 KGHDR and CDR2 SFDVKD. V was clipped by 4 bases and J by 0 bases, with 2 bases between them. CDR3 size: 13 residues. The CDR3 sequence is CATSDSTNEKLFF. CDR3 DNA: TGTGCCACCAGTGACTCAACTAATGAAAAACTGTTTTTT.